The present T cell receptor (beta chain) was sequenced within a study of blood T cell repertoires in COVID-19. Study overall: Whether acute or convalescent, the COVID-19 samples came from the United States, Italy and Spain.

Looked up from germline, CDR1 is ENHRY and CDR2 is SYGVKD. V gave up 5 bases and J gave up 4 bases, with 8 bases separating them. This CDR3 contains 12 residues. Data came from immunoSEQ multiplex PCR; TCRdb stores just in-frame clones and leaves some out. The table has 360,000 or so clones, 75% to 90% seen once. Membership in each cohort depended on participant-reported clinical history. The origin of this receptor is a woman between 50 and 59 years old who had recovered from COVID-19. The specimen was PBMCs or T cells enriched from blood (not recorded which). The chain is built from TRBV10-3 and TRBJ1-2; weak D call: TRBD1 (6 bases). The CDR3 nucleotides are TGTGCCATCAGTACAGGGCCCTATGGCTACACCTTC. Residues: CAISTGPYGYTF.